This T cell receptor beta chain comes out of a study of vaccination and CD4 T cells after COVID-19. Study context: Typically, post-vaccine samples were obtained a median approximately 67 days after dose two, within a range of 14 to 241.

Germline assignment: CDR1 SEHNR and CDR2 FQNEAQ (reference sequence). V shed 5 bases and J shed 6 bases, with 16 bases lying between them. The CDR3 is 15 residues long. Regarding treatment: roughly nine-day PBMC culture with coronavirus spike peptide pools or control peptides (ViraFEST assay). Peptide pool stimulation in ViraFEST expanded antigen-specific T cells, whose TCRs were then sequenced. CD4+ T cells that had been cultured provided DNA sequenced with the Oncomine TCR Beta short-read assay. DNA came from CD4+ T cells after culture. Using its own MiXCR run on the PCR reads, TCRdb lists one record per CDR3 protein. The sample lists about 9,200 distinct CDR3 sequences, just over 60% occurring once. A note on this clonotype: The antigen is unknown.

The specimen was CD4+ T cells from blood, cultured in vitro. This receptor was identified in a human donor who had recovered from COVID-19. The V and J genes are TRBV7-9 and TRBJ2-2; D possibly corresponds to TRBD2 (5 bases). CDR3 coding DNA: TGTGCCAGCAGCCCGTCGGGATCAACATCCGGGGAGCTGTTTTTT. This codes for CASSPSGSTSGELFF.